The clone carrying this TCR beta chain has at least ten counts. Its antigen is unidentified. TCRdb ran MiXCR on the 5' RACE reads and lists one entry per CDR3 protein. The top ten clones hold roughly two fifths of a sample with roughly 60,000 distinct CDR3 sequences, 7.1% of them seen once. This sample stems from a study of T cells after yellow fever vaccination. Study results and limitations: Compared with primary, the secondary response was weaker and peaked at day 5, not 15.

This receptor was identified in a man aged 18 to 29 who received the YFV17D yellow fever vaccine. The input for sequencing was CD8+ T cells sorted from PBMCs, taken on the day of the first yellow fever vaccination.

The CDR3 region is CASSLAGGEREQYF. CDR3 sequence (DNA): TGTGCCAGCAGCTTGGCCGGGGGGGAGCGCGAGCAGTACTTC. The rearrangement links TRBV7-9 to TRBJ2-7; 8 bases match TRBD2. V lost 3 bases and J lost 6; bases outside the gene matches: 7. Looked up from germline, CDR1 is SEHNR and CDR2 is FQNEAQ (reference sequence). The CDR3 extends over 14 amino acids.